The 17 T cell receptor beta chains reported below all come from one sample, sequenced in a study of blood T cell repertoires in COVID-19. Clones were read by immunoSEQ multiplex PCR, and TCRdb kept only the in-frame ones, dropping some. The sample carries under 300,000 clones, around 83% recorded once. Sequencing input: peripheral blood. The receptor set was obtained from a woman aged 35 to 49 who had recovered from COVID-19.

The V and J genes are TRBV2 and TRBJ2-7; D might be TRBD2 (5 bases). Germline V gives CDR1 SNHLY, CDR2 FYNNEI. There are 16 residues in the CDR3. Between the trimmed V and J ends, which lost 3 bases and 4 bases, there was a span of 19 bases. The CDR3 loop is CASSDPQDRGIYEQYF. The DNA of the CDR3 is TGTGCCAGCAGTGACCCCCAGGACCGGGGAATTTACGAGCAGTACTTC.

In this sample, this clone turned up once. The chain carries TRBV7-2 and TRBJ1-1, with unresolved D. Trimming took off 5 bases at V and 4 bases at J, with 14 bases between the two ends. Germline CDR1 SGHTA, CDR2 FQGNSA. The CDR3 loop spans 14 amino acids. The CDR3 sequence: CASSPYGGSTEAFF. The CDR3 nucleotides are TGTGCCAGCAGCCCCTACGGAGGGAGCACTGAAGCTTTCTTT.

There are a few counts of this clone. The J gene is TRBJ2-7, the V gene TRBV11-3; D not certain. V was trimmed by 1 base and J by 1 base, leaving 14 bases between them. Germline V gene lookup returns CDR1 SGHNT and CDR2 YENEEA. There are 16 residues in the CDR3. The chain's CDR3 is CASSLGKAGNSYEQYF. As DNA, the CDR3 is TGTGCCAGCAGCTTAGGGAAGGCAGGTAATTCCTACGAGCAGTACTTC. Full variable domain (outside the CDR3, taken from reference TRBV11-3 and TRBJ2-7): EAGVVQSPRYKIIEKKQPVAFWCNPISGHNTLYWYLQNLGQGPELLIRYENEEAVDDSQLPKDRFSAERLKGVDSTLKIQPAELGDSAVYLCASSLGKAGNSYEQYFGPGTRLTVT.

The rearrangement links TRBV7-9 to TRBJ2-2; the D gene is possibly TRBD2 (6 bases). V lost 3 bases, J lost 6 bases, and 17 bases lay in between. In germline, CDR1 is SEHNR, CDR2 FQNEAQ (reference sequence). This CDR3 has 16 amino acids. As DNA, the CDR3 is TGTGCCAGCAGCTTGGGGGGAGGTCCGAAAGCCGGGGAGCTGTTTTTT. It codes for CASSLGGGPKAGELFF.

V gene TRBV10-3 combines with J gene TRBJ1-2, with D perhaps matching TRBD1 (5 bases). CDR1 is ENHRY and CDR2 is SYGVKD in the germline V gene. The V and J ends lost 10 bases and 0 bases respectively, with 9 bases between them. The CDR3 runs 12 residues. This CDR3 reads CATTDANYGYTF. The DNA for the CDR3 is TGTGCCACGACAGATGCTAACTATGGCTACACCTTC.

The chain joins TRBV30 to TRBJ2-7; 7 bases are shared with TRBD2. The CDR3 runs to 16 residues. V lost 1 base, J lost 2 bases, and 11 bases stayed unmatched. Germline lookup yields CDR1 GTSNPN and CDR2 SVGIG (reference sequence). The chain's CDR3 is CAWSGGVLASTYEQYF. CDR3 DNA sequence: TGTGCCTGGAGTGGAGGGGTACTAGCGTCGACCTACGAGCAGTACTTC.

The V gene is TRBV11-3, the J gene TRBJ2-3; weak D call: TRBD2 (5 bases). CDR3 size: 12 residues. The V end lost 6 bases, the J end lost 6 bases, and 10 bases lay between the germline ends. Germline V gene lookup returns CDR1 SGHNT and CDR2 YENEEA. The CDR3, as DNA: TGTGCCAGCAGGAGGGATGGGGATACGCAGTATTTT. Its translation: CASRRDGDTQYF.

The chain has TRBV6-1 and TRBJ1-1; no reliable D call. Per the germline V gene, CDR1 is MNHNS and CDR2 is SASEGT. V was cut by 1 base and J by 0 bases, with 9 bases left in between. This CDR3 has 15 amino acids. This chain's CDR3 is CASSEGPGMNTEAFF. CDR3 bases: TGTGCCAGCAGTGAAGGTCCCGGGATGAACACTGAAGCTTTCTTT.

J is TRBJ2-4 and V is TRBV7-9, with D perhaps matching TRBD2 (7 bases). The CDR3 has 16 amino acids. In germline, CDR1 is SEHNR, CDR2 FQNEAQ (reference sequence). V lost 5 bases to trimming and J lost 2 bases, with 16 bases between them. CDR3 DNA sequence: TGTGCCAGCAGCCTGGTTCGGGGGGCCACCAAAAACATTCAGTACTTC. It translates to CASSLVRGATKNIQYF.

This chain uses TRBV7-9 with TRBJ2-1; a weak D match, TRBD1 (6 bases). Trimming took 5 bases from V and 0 from J, leaving 14 bases between them. The CDR3 is made up of 16 amino acids. Looked up from germline, CDR1 is SEHNR and CDR2 is FQNEAQ (reference sequence). The CDR3 DNA reads TGTGCCAGCAGCGCCAGGGGCGTTAGCTCCTACAATGAGCAGTTCTTC. Encoded protein: CASSARGVSSYNEQFF.

This clone appeared once. CDR3 residues: CATKTGQATYEQYF. Written as DNA, the CDR3 is TGTGCCACAAAAACGGGACAAGCCACCTACGAGCAGTACTTC. This chain connects TRBV2 to TRBJ2-7, with D possibly TRBD1 on 6 matching bases. The germline gives CDR1 SNHLY, CDR2 FYNNEI. The V end lost 10 bases, the J end lost 2 bases, and 18 bases lay between the germline ends. The length of the CDR3 is 14 residues.

V and J are TRBV18 and TRBJ1-4; 7 nucleotides agree with TRBD1. Germline V CDR1 and CDR2: KGHSH, LQKENI. After removal of 4 bases from V and 0 bases from J, the junction contained 11 bases not matched to a gene. The CDR3 sequence is 18 residues long. CDR3 amino acids: CASSLDPGQQSTNEKLFF. In DNA, the CDR3 is TGTGCCAGCTCACTTGACCCGGGACAGCAATCAACTAATGAAAAACTGTTTTTT.

V is TRBV5-1 and J is TRBJ2-3; no clear D gene. V shed 4 bases and J shed 2 bases, with 14 bases lying between them. The CDR3 extends over 15 amino acids. Germline CDR1 and CDR2: SGHRS and YFSETQ. CDR3 bases: TGCGCCAGCAGCCTAGGCGGCCACGACACAGATACGCAGTATTTT. It codes for CASSLGGHDTDTQYF.

V is TRBV5-1 and J is TRBJ2-1, with 12 positions matching TRBD2. The germline gives CDR1 SGHRS, CDR2 YFSETQ. This CDR3 spans 16 amino acids. The V gene end was trimmed by 0 bases and the J gene end by 6 bases; junction bases not matched to a gene: 4. The CDR3: CASSLVGTSGSNEQFF. The CDR3 DNA follows: TGCGCCAGCAGCTTGGTTGGGACTAGCGGGTCCAATGAGCAGTTCTTC.

This chain connects TRBV5-1 to TRBJ1-6; TRBD1 matches at 9 bases. The CDR3 covers 15 residues. Trimming cost V 2 bases and J 8 bases; bases outside gene matches: 5. Germline CDR1 reads SGHRS; CDR2 reads YFSETQ. CDR3 in amino acids: CASSLGTGSYSPLHF. The CDR3 DNA reads as TGCGCCAGCAGCTTAGGGACAGGGAGTTATTCACCCCTCCACTTT. Looking up the rest from reference TRBV5-1 and TRBJ1-6 gives the full variable domain: KAGVTQTPRYLIKTRGQQVTLSCSPISGHRSVSWYQQTPGQGLQFLFEYFSETQRNKGNFPGRFSGRQFSNSRSEMNVSTLELGDSALYLCASSLGTGSYSPLHFGNGTRLTVT.

The chain links TRBV6-5 to TRBJ1-1; TRBD1 agrees at 8 bases. The V and J ends lost 4 bases and 5 bases, in that order; junction bases with no gene match: 3. Germline assignment: CDR1 MNHEY and CDR2 SVGAGI. This CDR3 is built from 13 residues. The CDR3 sequence: CASSFQGATEAFF. The CDR3 DNA follows: TGTGCCAGCAGTTTTCAGGGGGCTACTGAAGCTTTCTTT.

This chain connects TRBV6-5 to TRBJ1-2, with D unresolved. The germline V gene has CDR1 MNHEY and CDR2 SVGAGI. Deletions cut 0 bases from V and 4 bases from J, with 15 bases between. The CDR3 contains 16 residues. CDR3 nucleotides: TGTGCCAGCAGTTACTCGAAAACAGTAGTGACCTATGGCTACACCTTC. Translating it yields CASSYSKTVVTYGYTF.